The T cell receptor beta chain under discussion was sequenced for a study of Ad26.COV2.S vaccination and SARS-CoV-2 variants. Study results and limitations: The TCR breadth and depth analyses may have produced an underestimate of total T cell responses.

The treatment was: roughly 18 received Ad26.COV2.S at low or high dose, single or two shots; roughly 5 received placebo; per-sample allocation not given. Material that was analyzed had been drawn on day 63 after the first vaccine or placebo injection. Sequencing was performed with immunoSEQ multiplex PCR; in TCRdb, only in-frame clones are kept and a portion is missing. There are around 300,000 clones in the sample; roughly 91% occur only once, and roughly 5% lies in the top ten. With V trimmed by 3 bases and J by 6 bases, 13 bases remained unmatched. The length of the CDR3 is 16 residues. Looked up from germline, CDR1 is DFQATT and CDR2 is SNEGSKA (reference sequence). Comments on this clone: No antigen is known for it.

The chain couples TRBV20-1 to TRBJ1-2, with TRBD1 matching over 10 bases. The sample here was peripheral blood, taken in a trial of Ad26.COV2.S vaccine versus placebo. This receptor was obtained from a person aged 18 to 59 who received the Ad26.COV2.S COVID-19 vaccine or a placebo. The CDR3, as DNA: TGCAGTGCTAGTACGGAACAGACAGGGGGCTTAGATGGCTACACCTTC. Its protein is CSASTEQTGGLDGYTF.